The 16 T cell receptor beta chains in this list originate from one sample, sequenced in a study of CD8+ T cells in alopecia areata. Reverse transcribed after extraction, RNA yielded cDNA as the sequencing template. Assay used: immunoSEQ multiplex PCR; TCRdb lists only in-frame clones, some missing. The sample contains approximately 210,000 clones, around 65% of which appear only once. As to treatment: oral pan-JAK inhibitor, 5-10 mg twice daily. The sequenced sample was CD4+ T cells sorted from blood, obtained around week 44, from a patient treated with tofacitinib. Every receptor here comes from a human donor with alopecia areata.

This chain links TRBV27 with TRBJ1-6; no reliable D call. This CDR3 has 14 residues. The V gene lost 7 bases and the J gene lost 4 bases, with 11 bases spanning the gap. CDR1 is MNHEY and CDR2 is SMNVEV in the germline V gene (reference sequence). This CDR3 is CASTDSSYNSPLHF. In nucleotides, the CDR3 is TGTGCCAGCACCGATAGTAGTTATAATTCACCCCTCCACTTT.

The chain combines TRBV12-5 with TRBJ2-3, with D tentatively TRBD1 (6 bases). Germline CDR1 and CDR2: LGHNT and FRNRAP. The CDR3 totals 16 residues. This CDR3 reads CGSSLGLVRGTDTQYF. CDR3 DNA: TGTGGAAGCTCCCTTGGGCTAGTAAGGGGGACAGATACGCAGTATTTT.

The table lists this clone with a few counts. V is TRBV5-1 and J is TRBJ2-1; maybe TRBD2 (5 bases). The CDR3 loop spans 17 amino acids. The V end was cut by 0 bases, the J end by 3 bases, with 16 bases between. Germline V CDR1 and CDR2: SGHRS, YFSETQ. Here the CDR3 reads CASSLGVGGSVYNEQFF. The CDR3 DNA reads TGCGCCAGCAGCTTGGGTGTCGGCGGGTCGGTCTACAATGAGCAGTTCTTC.

V and J are TRBV6-4 and TRBJ2-3; TRBD1 matches at 7 bases. V lost 4 bases, J lost 0 bases, and 4 bases stayed unmatched. Germline V gene data show CDR1 as MRHNA and CDR2 as SNTAGT. The CDR3 has 15 amino acids. CDR3 residues: CASSVTGASTDTQYF. For the CDR3, the DNA is TGTGCCAGCAGTGTAACAGGGGCTAGCACAGATACGCAGTATTTT.

The count of this clone is one. The rearrangement links TRBV29-1 to TRBJ1-1; 8 bases agree with TRBD1. The CDR3 extends over 15 amino acids. The ends lost 4 bases at V and 1 base at J; junction bases unmatched: 8. CDR1 and CDR2 (germline): SQVTM, ANQGSEA. The CDR3: CSVVRQGNRNTEAFF. The CDR3 DNA sequence: TGCAGCGTTGTCAGACAGGGGAATAGGAACACTGAAGCTTTCTTT. Together with reference TRBV29-1 and TRBJ1-1, the CDR3 gives the full variable domain: SAVISQKPSRDICQRGTSLTIQCQVDSQVTMMFWYRQQPGQSLTLIATANQGSEATYESGFVIDKFPISRPNLTFSTLTVSNMSPEDSSIYLCSVVRQGNRNTEAFFGQGTRLTVV.

The CDR3 sequence is CATSPGTNLEQYF. The CDR3, as DNA: TGCGCCACCTCTCCCGGGACAAACCTAGAGCAGTACTTC. This chain links TRBV5-1 with TRBJ2-7, with a possible D match to TRBD1 (6 bases). The CDR3 is 13 amino acids. Between the trimmed V and J ends, which lost 9 bases and 7 bases, there was a span of 20 bases. CDR1 SGHRS and CDR2 YFSETQ come from the germline V gene. Together with reference TRBV5-1 and TRBJ2-7, the CDR3 gives the full variable domain: KAGVTQTPRYLIKTRGQQVTLSCSPISGHRSVSWYQQTPGQGLQFLFEYFSETQRNKGNFPGRFSGRQFSNSRSEMNVSTLELGDSALYLCATSPGTNLEQYFGPGTRLTVT.

The rearrangement uses TRBV12-5 and TRBJ2-3; no clear D. Germline V lookup: CDR1 LGHNT, CDR2 FRNRAP. The CDR3 is 12 amino acids. Trimming pared 2 bases from V and 6 bases from J, leaving 6 bases between. CDR3 DNA sequence: TGTGCTAGTGGTTTGTTTCCTGATACGCAGTATTTT. As protein: CASGLFPDTQYF.

The rearrangement joins TRBV19 to TRBJ1-5, with TRBD1 matching 10 bases. The CDR3 spans 16 residues. Germline V gene lookup returns CDR1 LNHDA and CDR2 SQIVND (reference sequence). J lost 6 bases, V lost 3 bases, and 8 bases had no gene match. CDR3 loop: CASSMSRDRGIQPQHF. Here the CDR3 DNA reads TGTGCCAGTAGTATGAGCCGGGACAGGGGAATTCAGCCCCAGCATTTT.

The V gene is TRBV29-1, the J gene TRBJ1-5; the D gene is possibly TRBD1 (5 bases). Trimming shortened V by 6 bases and J by 6 bases, and 15 bases separated the two germline ends. CDR3 length equals 13 residues. The germline V gene encodes CDR1 SQVTM and CDR2 ANQGSEA. In DNA, the CDR3 is TGCAGCGTCGCCGGGGGGGTCGGTCAGCCCCAGCATTTT. Translation: CSVAGGVGQPQHF.

This clone occurred a few times. The genes are TRBV4-3 and TRBJ1-2; 7 bases are shared with TRBD1. CDR1 is LGHNA and CDR2 is YSLEER in the germline V gene. After removal of 3 bases from V and 0 bases from J, the junction contained 10 bases not matched to a gene. The CDR3 is made up of 17 amino acids. CDR3 region: CASSHRFGQAANYGYTF. CDR3 bases: TGCGCCAGCAGCCACCGATTTGGACAGGCCGCTAACTATGGCTACACCTTC.

The chain joins TRBV5-1 to TRBJ2-1; possibly TRBD1 for D (5 bases). This CDR3 comprises 13 residues. Trimming left V 1 base short and J 7 bases short, with 9 bases between. CDR1 is SGHRS and CDR2 is YFSETQ in the germline V gene. The CDR3 DNA reads as TGCGCCAGCAGCTTGTATGGGGCGAATGAGCAGTTCTTC. It yields the protein CASSLYGANEQFF.

The sample holds a few counts of this clone. Other DNA sequences from this sample encode an identical CDR3 as well. The rearrangement uses TRBV29-1 and TRBJ2-1; D ambiguous. The V gene's germline CDR1 is SQVTM and CDR2 ANQGSEA. This CDR3 has 10 residues. The germline V and J ends were trimmed by 4 bases and 5 bases, with 3 bases remaining between them. The CDR3 DNA follows: TGCAGCGTTGGTGACAATGAGCAGTTCTTC. This codes for CSVGDNEQFF.

V and J are TRBV7-9 and TRBJ2-7; D is perhaps TRBD1 (6 bases). The CDR3 spans 12 residues. V lost 4 bases to trimming and J lost 7 bases, with 11 bases between them. Germline CDR1 reads SEHNR; CDR2 reads FQNEAQ (reference sequence). CDR3 residues: CASSSQGIEQYF. CDR3 sequence (DNA): TGTGCCAGCAGCTCGCAGGGGATAGAGCAGTACTTC.

This clone was counted a few times. Additional DNA sequences in this sample encode the identical CDR3. V and J are TRBV5-1 and TRBJ2-3; the D is unclear. V was clipped by 1 base and J by 9 bases, with 6 bases between them. The germline CDR1 and CDR2 sequences are SGHRS and YFSETQ. CDR3 length: 11 residues. Written as DNA, the CDR3 is TGCGCCAGCAGCTTGTATGGGACGCAGTATTTT. This translates into CASSLYGTQYF.

This chain links TRBV7-2 with TRBJ1-1; D is perhaps TRBD1 (6 bases). Germline V gene data show CDR1 as SGHTA and CDR2 as FQGNSA. Trimming cost V 5 bases and J 0 bases, with 22 bases left between them. The CDR3 sequence is 18 residues long. The CDR3 DNA is TGTGCCAGCAGCCGGCAACAGGGATTAGCTAGTATGAACACTGAAGCTTTCTTT. Protein product: CASSRQQGLASMNTEAFF.

This CDR3 reads CASSVNREANYEQYF. The CDR3 bases are TGTGCCAGCAGCGTAAACAGGGAAGCGAACTACGAGCAGTACTTC. The V and J genes are TRBV5-4 and TRBJ2-7; D perhaps matches TRBD1 (6 bases). CDR1 and CDR2 (germline): SGHNT, YYREEE (reference sequence). The CDR3 length is 15 residues. With 4 bases removed from V and 3 bases from J, the gap between germline ends came to 17 bases.